This entry lists 18 T cell receptor beta chains sequenced from one sample in a study of cytomegalovirus exposure and HLA in healthy donors. Primers for the PCR totalled 60 Vbeta and 13 Jbeta. Measured with immunoSEQ multiplex PCR; TCRdb has only the in-frame clones, and not every one. The sample holds 110,000 to 150,000 clones, 78% seen once. Specimen: PBMCs. Source of these receptors: a woman between 18 and 29 years old in good health and CMV-seropositive.

The CDR3 DNA is TGCGCCAGCAGCTTGGGAAGCCCGGGTTCAGAGACCCAGTACTTC. Encoded protein: CASSLGSPGSETQYF. This chain links TRBV5-1 with TRBJ2-5, with D hard to call. The V end lost 0 bases, the J end lost 4 bases, and 13 bases lay between the germline ends. This CDR3 contains 15 residues. Germline loops: CDR1 SGHRS, CDR2 YFSETQ.

This clone showed up just a few times. This sample includes further DNA sequences coding for the same CDR3. The V call is TRBV5-1, the J call TRBJ2-7, with 11 bases fitting TRBD1. Germline CDR1 SGHRS, CDR2 YFSETQ. V trimming: 3 bases; J trimming: 4 bases; junction bases outside the gene matches: 3. This CDR3 is built from 14 residues. The CDR3 sequence: CASSSGTGGYEQYF. CDR3 nucleotides: TGCGCCAGCAGCTCCGGGACAGGGGGGTACGAGCAGTACTTC.

V gene TRBV10-3 combines with J gene TRBJ2-7; TRBD1 might be the D (6 bases). CDR1 is ENHRY and CDR2 is SYGVKD in the germline V gene. V was trimmed by 4 bases and J by 3 bases, leaving 13 bases between them. CDR3 length: 14 residues. CDR3 sequence reads: CAISGPTGSYEQYF. The CDR3 bases are TGTGCCATCAGTGGCCCGACAGGAAGCTACGAGCAGTACTTC.

The rearrangement joins TRBV14 to TRBJ2-7; 8 bases are shared with TRBD2. V was clipped by 4 bases and J by 3 bases; unmatched bases: 5. The CDR3 runs 14 residues. Germline lookup yields CDR1 SGHDN and CDR2 FVKESK. The CDR3 DNA reads TGTGCCAGCAGCCCACCCGGGAGGGGCTACGAGCAGTACTTC. Translation gives CASSPPGRGYEQYF.

This clone has a single count. The genes are TRBV18 and TRBJ2-3, with TRBD1 identical over 7 bases. The J segment lost 5 bases and the V segment lost 2 bases, leaving 4 bases of the junction unmatched. Per the germline V gene, CDR1 is KGHSH and CDR2 is LQKENI. CDR3 length: 14 residues. CDR3 loop: CASSPTQGVDTQYF. The CDR3 nucleotides read TGTGCCAGCTCACCAACCCAGGGGGTAGATACGCAGTATTTT. The whole variable domain, remainder taken from reference TRBV18 and TRBJ2-3, is NAGVMQNPRHLVRRRGQEARLRCSPMKGHSHVYWYRQLPEEGLKFMVYLQKENIIDESGMPKERFSAEFPKEGPSILRIQQVVRGDSAAYFCASSPTQGVDTQYFGPGTRLTVL.

The chain links TRBV5-4 to TRBJ1-2; tentative D call: TRBD1 (5 bases). The V and J ends lost 0 bases and 2 bases respectively, with 8 bases between them. The CDR3 has 14 amino acids. Germline V gives CDR1 SGHNT, CDR2 YYREEE (reference sequence). The CDR3 DNA reads TGTGCCAGCAGCTTGGAGGCAGGGAACTATGGCTACACCTTC. This translates into CASSLEAGNYGYTF.

The V gene is TRBV6-5, the J gene TRBJ2-3, with D possibly being TRBD1 (6 bases). Trimming removed 1 base at V and 5 bases at J, with 10 bases between. Germline V gene data show CDR1 as MNHEY and CDR2 as SVGAGI. The CDR3 loop spans 14 amino acids. The DNA for the CDR3 is TGTGCCAGCAGTTACTTACCGGACAGAGATACGCAGTATTTT. Its translation is CASSYLPDRDTQYF.

The chain employs TRBV19 and TRBJ1-1; 7 bases fit TRBD1. V gave up 5 bases and J gave up 5 bases; unmatched junction bases: 11. The CDR3 has 15 amino acids. Germline CDR1 LNHDA, CDR2 SQIVND (reference sequence). CDR3 nucleotides: TGTGCCAGTAGTGTCTCCTTCAGGGGGAGGACTGAAGCTTTCTTT. It yields the protein CASSVSFRGRTEAFF.

The rearrangement joins TRBV15 to TRBJ1-1, with 7 bases fitting TRBD1. There are 15 residues in the CDR3. J was trimmed by 10 bases and V by 0 bases; bases with no gene match: 11. Germline V gives CDR1 LNHNV, CDR2 YYDKDF (reference sequence). CDR3 residues: CATSRDKDRPSGAFF. The CDR3 DNA reads as TGTGCCACCAGCAGAGATAAGGACAGGCCCAGCGGAGCTTTCTTT.

The rearrangement uses TRBV11-2 and TRBJ2-7; D gene ambiguous. The CDR3 is made up of 11 amino acids. Trimming pared 5 bases from V and 1 base from J, leaving 3 bases between. Germline V gene lookup returns CDR1 SGHAT and CDR2 FQNNGV. As DNA, the CDR3 is TGTGCCAGCAGCCCGTCCTACGAGCAGTACTTC. Translating gives CASSPSYEQYF.

This chain uses TRBV9 with TRBJ1-6; 7 bases agree with TRBD1. The V gene's germline CDR1 is SGDLS and CDR2 YYNGEE. V shed 0 bases, J shed 10 bases, and the junction held 4 bases outside the gene matches. The CDR3 spans 14 residues. CDR3 nucleotides: TGTGCCAGCAGCGTAGGACAGGGCGACTCACCCCTCCACTTT. Translation: CASSVGQGDSPLHF.

The chain combines TRBV6-1 with TRBJ1-3; no reliable D call. The germline CDR1 and CDR2 sequences are MNHNS and SASEGT. Trimming removed 6 bases at V and 0 bases at J, with 12 bases between. This CDR3 contains 15 residues. The CDR3 here is CASSQTATSGNTIYF. The CDR3 region has the DNA TGTGCCAGCAGCCAAACAGCAACCTCTGGAAACACCATATATTTT.

In the case of this clone: Sequence at one end of the junction differs from germline and may be a read error. The chain is built from TRBV7-8 and TRBJ2-7; D call uncertain. The CDR3 contains 17 residues. Germline lookup yields CDR1 SGHVS and CDR2 FQNEAQ. CDR3 DNA sequence: TGTGCCAGCAGCTTAGTTCGGCCAGTGAATAGCTCCTACGGGCAGTACTTC. Its translation: CASSLVRPVNSSYGQYF.

The V and J genes are TRBV9 and TRBJ1-2; D may be TRBD1 (5 bases). V was cut by 0 bases and J by 5 bases, with 17 bases left in between. CDR1 and CDR2 from the germline V gene are SGDLS and YYNGEE. The CDR3 has 16 residues. CDR3 in amino acids: CASSVGGIDSTYGYTF. In nucleotides, the CDR3 is TGTGCCAGCAGCGTAGGGGGTATCGACAGCACATATGGCTACACCTTC.

This sequence joins TRBV12-5 and TRBJ2-1; 11 nucleotides line up with TRBD2. The CDR3 runs to 15 residues. In germline, CDR1 is LGHNT, CDR2 FRNRAP. V lost 2 bases, J lost 8 bases, and 5 bases stayed unmatched. CDR3 in DNA: TGTGCTAGTGGTTTGCCTTTAGCGGGGGGGGATGAGCAGTTCTTC. Residues: CASGLPLAGGDEQFF.

The chain combines TRBV4-3 with TRBJ1-6; TRBD1 matches 9 bases. Germline values: CDR1 LGHNA, CDR2 YSLEER. Trimming took 0 bases from V and 8 from J; bases not matched to a gene: 5. This CDR3 is built from 16 residues. CDR3 loop: CASSQEPGQGYSPLHF. Written as DNA, the CDR3 is TGCGCCAGCAGCCAAGAGCCGGGACAGGGTTATTCACCCCTCCACTTT.

This chain's CDR3 is CSARQGLESYEQYF. CDR3 sequence (DNA): TGCAGCGCCCGACAGGGTTTGGAATCCTACGAGCAGTACTTC. V and J are TRBV29-1 and TRBJ2-7; 7 bases agree with TRBD1. CDR3 size: 14 residues. Trimming removed 7 bases from V and 1 base from J; junction bases left unmatched: 10. The germline CDR1 and CDR2 sequences are SQVTM and ANQGSEA.

The CDR3 loop is CASSVSGRGGGTDTQYF. Here the CDR3 DNA reads TGTGCCAGCAGCGTATCAGGGCGGGGGGGCGGCACAGATACGCAGTATTTT. The chain combines TRBV9 with TRBJ2-3, with 9 bases lining up with TRBD2. V shed 1 base, J shed 1 base, and the junction held 7 bases outside the gene matches. The length of the CDR3 is 17 residues. Germline V CDR1 and CDR2: SGDLS, YYNGEE.